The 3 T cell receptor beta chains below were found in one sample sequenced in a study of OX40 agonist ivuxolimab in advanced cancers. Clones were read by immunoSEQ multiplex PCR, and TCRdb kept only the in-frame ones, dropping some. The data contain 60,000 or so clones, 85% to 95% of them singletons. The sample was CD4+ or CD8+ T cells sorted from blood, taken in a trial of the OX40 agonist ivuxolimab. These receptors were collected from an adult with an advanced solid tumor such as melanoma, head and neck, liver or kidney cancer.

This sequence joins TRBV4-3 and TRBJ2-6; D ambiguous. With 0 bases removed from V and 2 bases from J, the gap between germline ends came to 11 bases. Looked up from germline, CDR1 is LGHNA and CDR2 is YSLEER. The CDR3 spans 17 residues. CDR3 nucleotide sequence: TGCGCCAGCAGCCAAGATCCTGCACGAACTGGGGCCAACGTCCTGACTTTC. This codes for CASSQDPARTGANVLTF.

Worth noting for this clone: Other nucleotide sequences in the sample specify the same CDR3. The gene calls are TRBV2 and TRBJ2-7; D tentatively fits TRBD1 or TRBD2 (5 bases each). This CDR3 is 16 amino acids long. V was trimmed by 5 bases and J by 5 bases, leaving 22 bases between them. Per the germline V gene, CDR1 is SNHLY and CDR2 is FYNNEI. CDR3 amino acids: CASSSLRDLGLNEQYF. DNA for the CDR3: TGTGCCAGCAGTTCCTTACGGGACCTTGGATTAAACGAGCAGTACTTC.

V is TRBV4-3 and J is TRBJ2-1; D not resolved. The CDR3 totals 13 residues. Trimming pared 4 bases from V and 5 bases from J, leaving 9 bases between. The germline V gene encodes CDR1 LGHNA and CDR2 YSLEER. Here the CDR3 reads CASSPNRDNEQFF. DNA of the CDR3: TGCGCCAGCAGCCCGAATCGGGACAATGAGCAGTTCTTC.